The 12 T cell receptor beta chains given below trace back to one sample, sequenced in a study of blood T cell repertoires in COVID-19. Only in-frame clones appear in the TCRdb table, and some are missing; sequencing was by immunoSEQ multiplex PCR. The table lists around 250,000 clones, about 87% of them singletons, with 7.1% in the top ten. The sequenced material came from peripheral blood. These receptors came from a woman aged 70-85 years with active or convalescent COVID-19.

The chain is built from TRBV4-2 and TRBJ2-3, with D perhaps matching TRBD2 (6 bases). The CDR3 sequence is 14 residues long. Per the germline V gene, CDR1 is LGHNA and CDR2 is YNFKEQ. Deletions cut 2 bases from V and 5 bases from J, with 11 bases between. The CDR3 region has the DNA TGTGCCAGCAGCCAACGGGCAGCGGGAGATACGCAGTATTTT. It encodes CASSQRAAGDTQYF.

This chain connects TRBV7-9 to TRBJ2-3; D perhaps matches TRBD2 (6 bases). This CDR3 is 17 amino acids long. From germline, CDR1 is SEHNR and CDR2 FQNEAQ (reference sequence). The V end lost 0 bases, the J end lost 7 bases, and 20 bases lay between the germline ends. The CDR3 loop reads CASSLAPQTRGSNTQYF. DNA of the CDR3: TGTGCCAGCAGCTTAGCGCCTCAGACTAGAGGGTCGAATACGCAGTATTTT.

This clone was seen only once. The V call is TRBV19, the J call TRBJ2-1, with a weak D call TRBD2 (5 bases). The germline V gene encodes CDR1 LNHDA and CDR2 SQIVND (reference sequence). The CDR3 consists of 15 residues. Trimming pared 6 bases from V and 2 bases from J, leaving 14 bases between. The CDR3 nucleotides read TGTGCCAGTAGGCCCGGGATCGACGCCTACAATGAGCAGTTCTTC. Amino acids: CASRPGIDAYNEQFF.

In this sample, this clone turned up a few times. The J gene is TRBJ1-4, the V gene TRBV7-9, with D possibly TRBD1 on 5 matching bases. The V gene lost 5 bases and the J gene lost 8 bases, with 9 bases spanning the gap. The CDR3 covers 12 residues. CDR1 is SEHNR, CDR2 FQNEAQ, per germline (reference sequence). Here the CDR3 DNA reads TGTGCCAGCAGCCTGAAGGGGGAAAAACTGTTTTTT. Translating it yields CASSLKGEKLFF.

This chain links TRBV7-2 with TRBJ2-7; 8 bases line up with TRBD1. This CDR3 comprises 16 residues. Losses at the gene ends were 1 base for V and 4 bases for J; bases not matched to a gene: 9. Germline V gene sequence: CDR1 SGHTA, CDR2 FQGNSA. CDR3 residues: CASSLVPGGQGYEQYF. The CDR3 DNA sequence: TGTGCCAGCAGCTTAGTCCCAGGGGGCCAAGGGTACGAGCAGTACTTC.

The CDR3 region is CASSPSPTSGGEQFF. In DNA, the CDR3 is TGTGCCAGCAGCCCAAGCCCGACTAGTGGTGGTGAGCAGTTCTTC. This chain uses TRBV3-1 (or the pseudogene TRBV3-2) with TRBJ2-1; weak D call: TRBD2 (6 bases). Trimming took off 4 bases at V and 9 bases at J, with 19 bases between the two ends. The CDR3 sequence is 15 residues long. Germline CDR1 is LGHDT and CDR2 is YNNKEL (reference sequence).

The chain employs TRBV6-5 and TRBJ1-1, with TRBD1 matching over 8 bases. The CDR3 runs 13 residues. Germline trimming cut 0 bases from V and 11 bases from J; bases unmatched to any gene: 5. Germline lookup yields CDR1 MNHEY and CDR2 SVGAGI. This CDR3 reads CASSYSSGTGAFF. CDR3 sequence (DNA): TGTGCCAGCAGTTACTCGAGCGGGACAGGTGCTTTCTTT.

V and J are TRBV4-3 and TRBJ1-1; D call uncertain. CDR1 is LGHNA and CDR2 is YSLEER in the germline V gene. Trimming took off 0 bases at V and 5 bases at J, with 13 bases between the two ends. This CDR3 region has 15 residues. The CDR3 spells CASSQETRLLTEAFF. CDR3 nucleotide sequence: TGCGCCAGCAGCCAAGAAACGAGACTTCTGACTGAAGCTTTCTTT.

This clone has only one observation. The chain carries TRBV5-8 and TRBJ2-7; 8 nucleotides line up with TRBD1. J was trimmed by 3 bases and V by 2 bases; bases with no gene match: 10. Germline V gene lookup returns CDR1 SGHTS and CDR2 YDEGEE. The CDR3 is 16 residues long. CDR3 nucleotides: TGTGCCAGCAGCTTCTTTCAGGGGGCGAGTCTCTACGAGCAGTACTTC. This gives the protein CASSFFQGASLYEQYF.

The chain recombines TRBV19 with TRBJ1-1, with D tentatively TRBD1 (5 bases). With 3 bases removed from V and 9 bases from J, the gap between germline ends came to 17 bases. This CDR3 has 14 residues. The germline V gene encodes CDR1 LNHDA and CDR2 SQIVND (reference sequence). The CDR3 DNA reads as TGTGCCAGTAGTATCGGGACGCCGGGGGGAAAAGCTTTCTTT. Translation gives CASSIGTPGGKAFF.

The V gene is TRBV5-1, the J gene TRBJ1-5; D call uncertain. Per germline, CDR1 SGHRS and CDR2 YFSETQ. The CDR3 covers 14 residues. The V end lost 0 bases, the J end lost 7 bases, and 11 bases lay between the germline ends. The CDR3 loop reads CASSLGGSDQPQHF. CDR3 DNA sequence: TGCGCCAGCAGCTTGGGAGGGAGCGACCAGCCCCAGCATTTT.

The V gene is TRBV3-1 (or the pseudogene TRBV3-2), the J gene TRBJ1-1, with D hard to call. The germline V gene has CDR1 LGHDT and CDR2 YNNKEL (reference sequence). The CDR3 runs 13 residues. V was trimmed by 4 bases and J by 5 bases, leaving 11 bases between them. CDR3 amino acids: CASSPQSGTEAFF. The CDR3 bases are TGTGCCAGCAGCCCCCAATCAGGAACTGAAGCTTTCTTT.